The entry that follows covers one TCR beta chain sequence. The authors extracted RNA and reverse transcribed it into cDNA as the sequencing template. Some clones are missing from TCRdb's copy, which holds only in-frame ones; the method was immunoSEQ multiplex PCR. The sample holds roughly 100,000 clones, just under 60% seen once. Treatment noted: oral pan-JAK inhibitor, 5-10 mg twice daily. The record originates from a study of CD8+ T cells in alopecia areata. The CDR3 is 17 amino acids. Trimming removed 3 bases from V and 2 bases from J, with 19 bases in between. Per germline, CDR1 MNHEY and CDR2 SMNVEV (reference sequence).

The sequencing used CD8+ T cells sorted from blood, collected between weeks 55 and 65, from a patient treated with tofacitinib. This rearrangement joins TRBV27 to TRBJ2-5; D is possibly TRBD1 (6 bases). This receptor was taken from a human donor with alopecia areata. CDR3 bases: TGTGCCAGCAGTTTCTCCCCCCGGGACACCAGACAAGAGACCCAGTACTTC. It translates to CASSFSPRDTRQETQYF.